These 17 T cell receptor beta chains were all obtained from the same sample, sequenced in a study of blood T cell repertoires in COVID-19. Clones were read by immunoSEQ multiplex PCR, and TCRdb kept only the in-frame ones, dropping some. The data hold some 300,000 clones, with roughly 90% observed a single time. Sequencing was performed on PBMCs or T cells enriched from blood (not recorded which). The receptors derive from a woman aged 25 to 39 who had been exposed to COVID-19.

The genes are TRBV10-3 and TRBJ2-2; TRBD2 is a possible D gene (5 bases). CDR3 length: 14 residues. Trimming stripped 4 bases from V and 6 bases from J, with 12 bases between. The germline gives CDR1 ENHRY, CDR2 SYGVKD. The CDR3 protein is CAISGTPPPGELFF. CDR3 in DNA: TGTGCCATCAGTGGGACTCCCCCCCCCGGGGAGCTGTTTTTT.

This chain links TRBV19 with TRBJ2-7, with 8 bases fitting TRBD2. J lost 5 bases, V lost 7 bases, and 7 bases had no gene match. CDR1 is LNHDA and CDR2 is SQIVND in the germline V gene (reference sequence). The CDR3 extends over 13 amino acids. The DNA for the CDR3 is TGTGCCAGTACCCCGGGGGGGGTCAACGAGCAGTACTTC. This codes for CASTPGGVNEQYF.

This chain links TRBV6-5 with TRBJ1-5; 8 bases match TRBD1. J gave up 6 bases and V 6 bases, and 7 bases lay outside the gene matches. CDR3 length: 14 residues. Germline CDR1 MNHEY, CDR2 SVGAGI. The CDR3 spells CASSHGTGPQPQHF. CDR3 in DNA: TGTGCCAGCAGCCACGGGACAGGTCCTCAGCCCCAGCATTTT.

The chain is built from TRBV4-2 and TRBJ1-1; D unresolved. This CDR3 comprises 13 residues. The germline CDR1 and CDR2 sequences are LGHNA and YNFKEQ. V dropped 3 bases and J dropped 9 bases, with 14 bases sitting between them. CDR3 DNA sequence: TGTGCCAGCAGCCACTACGCGGGGTCCCAAGCTTTCTTT. It encodes CASSHYAGSQAFF.

The V and J genes are TRBV14 and TRBJ1-2; TRBD1 aligns across 10 bases. The germline V gene has CDR1 SGHDN and CDR2 FVKESK. V was pared by 4 bases and J by 2 bases, with 7 bases of the junction left unmatched. The CDR3 runs 16 residues. The CDR3 region is CASSPGLGQGNYGYTF. DNA for the CDR3: TGTGCCAGCAGCCCTGGCTTGGGACAGGGGAACTATGGCTACACCTTC.

The chain combines TRBV18 with TRBJ2-7; 12 positions match TRBD2. Germline CDR1 reads KGHSH; CDR2 reads LQKENI. This CDR3 has 15 residues. Trimming at V came to 4 bases and at J to 7 bases, leaving 8 bases not matched to a gene. Here the CDR3 DNA reads TGTGCCAGCTCACGAGGACTAGCGGGGATTGGGGAGCAGTACTTC. Amino acid sequence: CASSRGLAGIGEQYF.

The genes are TRBV29-1 and TRBJ1-2, with 8 bases lining up with TRBD1. The V segment lost 7 bases and the J segment 3 bases; nucleotides outside the gene matches: 1. The CDR3 runs 11 residues. Germline lookup yields CDR1 SQVTM and CDR2 ANQGSEA. The CDR3 region is CSGGQDYGYTF. The CDR3 DNA is TGCAGCGGGGGACAGGACTATGGCTACACCTTC.

The chain combines TRBV12-3 or TRBV12-4 with TRBJ1-1; D not certain. The CDR3 totals 11 residues. V lost 5 bases and J lost 12, with 13 bases in between. The DNA for the CDR3 is TGTGCCAGCAGTGATGAGTTGCCTCCTTTCTTT. Residues: CASSDELPPFF.

V usage is TRBV27 and J usage is TRBJ1-2, with D perhaps TRBD1 (5 bases). CDR1 is MNHEY and CDR2 is SMNVEV in the germline V gene (reference sequence). The CDR3 has 14 residues. V was cut by 6 bases and J by 8 bases, with 19 bases left in between. CDR3 DNA: TGTGCCAGCAGACAAGCGACAGAACCCGCGGGCTACACCTTC. Amino acid sequence: CASRQATEPAGYTF.

The rearrangement links TRBV18 to TRBJ2-7; D is possibly TRBD2 (5 bases). The CDR3 extends over 16 amino acids. Germline V gene lookup returns CDR1 KGHSH and CDR2 LQKENI. The germline V and J ends were trimmed by 6 bases and 0 bases, with 18 bases remaining between them. CDR3 nucleotides: TGTGCCAGCTCCATGGGGTGGGGTGGGAGCTCCTACGAGCAGTACTTC. It yields the protein CASSMGWGGSSYEQYF.

The genes are TRBV30 and TRBJ1-3; D may be TRBD1 (5 bases). V lost 1 base, J lost 4 bases, and 8 bases lay in between. Germline CDR1 GTSNPN, CDR2 SVGIG (reference sequence). This CDR3 contains 13 residues. For the CDR3, the DNA is TGTGCCTGGAGTGCAGGGAACGGAAACACCATATATTTT. Protein product: CAWSAGNGNTIYF.

The chain uses TRBV7-2 and TRBJ2-3, with D possibly matching TRBD2 (5 bases). The length of the CDR3 is 16 residues. Trimming removed 1 base at V and 5 bases at J, with 16 bases between. The germline V gene encodes CDR1 SGHTA and CDR2 FQGNSA. CDR3 protein: CASSLEARVGVDTQYF. The CDR3 nucleotides are TGTGCCAGCAGCTTAGAGGCGCGCGTCGGGGTAGATACGCAGTATTTT.

V usage is TRBV19 and J usage is TRBJ1-2; D gene unclear. The germline gives CDR1 LNHDA, CDR2 SQIVND (reference sequence). CDR3 length: 15 amino acids. V gave up 3 bases and J gave up 3 bases, with 14 bases separating them. CDR3 DNA sequence: TGTGCCAGTAGTATGGTGCCCCAGATGGACTATGGCTACACCTTC. This gives the protein CASSMVPQMDYGYTF.

The chain couples TRBV25-1 to TRBJ2-1; TRBD2 agrees at 8 bases. The V segment lost 5 bases and the J segment 3 bases; nucleotides outside the gene matches: 3. The CDR3 consists of 14 residues. Germline CDR1 MGHDK, CDR2 SYGVNS. CDR3 sequence (DNA): TGTGCCAGCAGTTTAGCGGGATACTACAATGAGCAGTTCTTC. Residues: CASSLAGYYNEQFF.

This clone was seen a few times. The chain has TRBV10-3 and TRBJ1-1, with D perhaps TRBD1 (6 bases). CDR1 is ENHRY and CDR2 is SYGVKD in the germline V gene. The CDR3 is made up of 13 amino acids. Trimming pared 10 bases from V and 3 bases from J, leaving 15 bases between. The DNA for the CDR3 is TGTGCCAGTAACAGGGCCGAGGACACTGAAGCTTTCTTT. Its translation: CASNRAEDTEAFF.

J is TRBJ1-2 and V is TRBV28; D might be TRBD1 (5 bases). Trimming left V 2 bases short and J 4 bases short, with 11 bases between. Germline V CDR1 and CDR2: MDHEN, SYDVKM. The CDR3 totals 14 residues. CDR3 protein: CASSLNRDSYGYTF. The CDR3 DNA reads as TGTGCCAGCAGTTTAAATAGGGACTCCTATGGCTACACCTTC.

The genes are TRBV15 and TRBJ1-5; D remains unclear. CDR1 and CDR2 (germline): LNHNV, YYDKDF (reference sequence). The CDR3 loop spans 15 amino acids. The germline V and J ends were trimmed by 0 bases and 6 bases, with 12 bases remaining between them. The CDR3 protein is CATSRDLWSGQPQHF. Written as DNA, the CDR3 is TGTGCCACCAGCAGAGATCTATGGAGCGGTCAGCCCCAGCATTTT.